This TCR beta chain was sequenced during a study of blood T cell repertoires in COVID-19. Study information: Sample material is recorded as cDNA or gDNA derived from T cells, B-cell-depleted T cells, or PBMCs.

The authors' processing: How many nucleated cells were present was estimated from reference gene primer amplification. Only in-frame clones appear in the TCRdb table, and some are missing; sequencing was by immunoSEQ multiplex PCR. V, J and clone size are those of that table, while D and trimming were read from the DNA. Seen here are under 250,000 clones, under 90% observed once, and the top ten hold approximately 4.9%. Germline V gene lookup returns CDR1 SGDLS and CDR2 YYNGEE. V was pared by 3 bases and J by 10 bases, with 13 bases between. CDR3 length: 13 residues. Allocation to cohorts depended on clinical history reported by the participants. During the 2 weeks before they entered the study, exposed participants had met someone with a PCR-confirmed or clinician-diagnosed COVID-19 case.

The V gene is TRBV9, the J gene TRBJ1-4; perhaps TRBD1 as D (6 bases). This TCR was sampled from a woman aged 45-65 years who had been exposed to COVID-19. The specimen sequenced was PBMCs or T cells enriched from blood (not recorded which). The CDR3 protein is CASSAGGLGKLFF. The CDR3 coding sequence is TGTGCCAGCAGCGCGGGGGGGCTCGGAAAACTGTTTTTT.